This T cell receptor beta chain came from a study of beta chain features in type 1 diabetes. Whole-study results and caveats: Short templates might get an advantage during PCR, and this would be equal in patients and controls. All four CD4+ subsets of Type 1 diabetes patients contained TCRB CDR3s that were moderately but significantly shorter.

Comment on this clone: What it binds is not known.

The investigators reverse transcribed all of the isolated RNA, so they sequenced expressed TCRB transcripts. Deep immunoSEQ sequencing covered naive, central memory and regulatory T cell samples. The table came from immunoSEQ multiplex PCR; TCRdb's copy has only in-frame clones and leaves some out. This table has hundreds of thousands of clones, over 12% appearing once. Material for sequencing was naive CD4+ T cells from blood. This receptor was obtained from a man between 18 and 35 years old with type 1 diabetes.

CDR3 DNA sequence: TGTGCCAGCAGTGACAACAGGGGAACCGGGGAGCTGTTTTTT. This codes for CASSDNRGTGELFF. The chain employs TRBV2 and TRBJ2-2, with 7 bases lining up with TRBD1. CDR3 size: 14 residues. Trimming cost V 3 bases and J 5 bases; bases outside gene matches: 3. Germline values: CDR1 SNHLY, CDR2 FYNNEI.